The 20 T cell receptor beta chains in this list originate from one sample, sequenced in a study of blood T cell repertoires in COVID-19. Using immunoSEQ multiplex PCR, the repertoire was profiled, and TCRdb retains in-frame clones only, with some absent. The sample lists 35,000 to 45,000 clones; around 90% were seen once. Sequenced input: peripheral blood. Receptors originate from a woman of 80 years or more with acute or convalescent COVID-19.

This clone was counted a single time. DNA of the CDR3: TGTGCCAGCAGTGAGACAGGGGGTAATGAAAAACTGTTTTTT. This encodes CASSETGGNEKLFF. The V and J genes are TRBV2 and TRBJ1-4; 9 bases are shared with TRBD1. This CDR3 region has 14 residues. Germline V CDR1 and CDR2: SNHLY, FYNNEI. V was pared by 3 bases and J by 4 bases, with 0 bases of the junction left unmatched. Supplemented by reference TRBV2 and TRBJ1-4, the full variable domain reads EPEVTQTPSHQVTQMGQEVILRCVPISNHLYFYWYRQILGQKVEFLVSFYNNEISEKSEIFDDQFSVERPDGSNFTLKIRSTKLEDSAMYFCASSETGGNEKLFFGSGTQLSVL.

The genes are TRBV29-1 and TRBJ1-1; D unclear. CDR3 length: 11 residues. V dropped 4 bases and J dropped 1 base, with 4 bases sitting between them. Germline CDR1 reads SQVTM; CDR2 reads ANQGSEA. CDR3 nucleotide sequence: TGCAGCGTTGGAGCGAACACTGAAGCTTTCTTT. Protein sequence: CSVGANTEAFF.

A single count supports this clone. The genes are TRBV11-2 and TRBJ1-2, with D unclear. The ends were cut back, 5 bases at V and 4 bases at J, with 14 bases in the middle. This CDR3 is built from 14 residues. CDR1 SGHAT and CDR2 FQNNGV come from the germline V gene. Here the CDR3 DNA reads TGTGCCAGCAGCCCGTCTGACACTCCCTATGGCTACACCTTC. Protein product: CASSPSDTPYGYTF.

The chain joins TRBV6-2 or TRBV6-3 to TRBJ2-5; a weak D match, TRBD1 (6 bases). The CDR3 loop spans 14 amino acids. The ends were cut back, 5 bases at V and 5 bases at J, with 15 bases in the middle. Germline assignment: CDR1 MNHEY and CDR2 SVGEGT. In DNA form, the CDR3 reads TGTGCCAGCAGTATACAGGGCGGTTGGGAGACCCAGTACTTC. The encoded protein is CASSIQGGWETQYF.

The chain joins TRBV11-3 to TRBJ2-5, with 7 bases that match TRBD2. V lost 5 bases, J lost 2 bases, and 11 bases stayed unmatched. CDR3 length equals 16 residues. Germline CDR1 SGHNT, CDR2 YENEEA. The DNA of the CDR3 is TGTGCCAGCAGCCCGGGGGGAGCGGGGCGGCAAGAGACCCAGTACTTC. Its translation: CASSPGGAGRQETQYF.

The rearrangement links TRBV29-1 to TRBJ1-4; weak D call: TRBD1 (6 bases). This CDR3 has 12 residues. The germline CDR1 and CDR2 sequences are SQVTM and ANQGSEA. V was trimmed by 3 bases and J by 6 bases, leaving 8 bases between them. This CDR3 is CSVEKGDEKLFF. The CDR3 bases are TGCAGCGTTGAGAAGGGGGATGAAAAACTGTTTTTT. Drawing the rest from reference TRBV29-1 and TRBJ1-4, the complete variable domain is SAVISQKPSRDICQRGTSLTIQCQVDSQVTMMFWYRQQPGQSLTLIATANQGSEATYESGFVIDKFPISRPNLTFSTLTVSNMSPEDSSIYLCSVEKGDEKLFFGSGTQLSVL.

The CDR3, as DNA: TGTGCCAGCAGCAAAGGGTGGACAGGGGGCGAAATCGCTGAAGCTTTCTTT. Amino acids: CASSKGWTGGEIAEAFF. The chain has TRBV21-1 and TRBJ1-1; the D call TRBD1 from the table was never checked on the DNA. TRBV21-1 counts as a pseudogene. The CDR3 has 17 amino acids.

This clone was seen just once. The chain uses TRBV11-2 and TRBJ2-1; tentatively, D is TRBD1 (6 bases). The germline CDR1 and CDR2 sequences are SGHAT and FQNNGV. V was shortened by 4 bases and J by 2 bases, with 9 bases between the two germline ends. The CDR3 totals 14 residues. CDR3 DNA: TGTGCCAGCAGCTCCGAGGGGGCCTACAATGAGCAGTTCTTC. This codes for CASSSEGAYNEQFF.

The chain employs TRBV25-1 and TRBJ1-1; 7 bases are shared with TRBD1. There are 14 residues in the CDR3. After removal of 3 bases from V and 2 bases from J, the junction contained 3 bases not matched to a gene. From germline, CDR1 is MGHDK and CDR2 SYGVNS. The CDR3 coding sequence is TGTGCCAGCAGTGACAGGGGGTTTAACACTGAAGCTTTCTTT. Translated: CASSDRGFNTEAFF.

The chain joins TRBV25-1 to TRBJ2-1; TRBD2 aligns across 10 bases. This CDR3 is built from 14 residues. CDR1 is MGHDK and CDR2 is SYGVNS in the germline V gene. The trim removed 5 bases at V and 4 bases at J, leaving 2 bases unmatched. The CDR3 is CASSSGGAYNEQFF. The CDR3 nucleotides read TGTGCCAGCAGTAGCGGGGGGGCGTACAATGAGCAGTTCTTC.

This clone was observed once. This chain connects TRBV19 to TRBJ1-5; no definite D call. Looked up from germline, CDR1 is LNHDA and CDR2 is SQIVND (reference sequence). Trimming pared 8 bases from V and 0 bases from J, leaving 8 bases between. The CDR3 consists of 13 residues. The CDR3 is CASSDVSNQPQHF. The CDR3 bases are TGTGCCAGTTCAGATGTTAGCAATCAGCCCCAGCATTTT.

The CDR3: CASSFPFTGFGNTIYF. DNA for the CDR3: TGTGCCAGCAGTTTTCCTTTCACGGGTTTTGGAAACACCATATATTTT. The chain uses TRBV28 and TRBJ1-3; D remains ambiguous. Germline CDR1 is MDHEN and CDR2 is SYDVKM. V was clipped by 3 bases and J by 3 bases, with 15 bases between them. CDR3 length: 16 amino acids. Full variable domain (rest looked up from reference TRBV28 and TRBJ1-3): DVKVTQSSRYLVKRTGEKVFLECVQDMDHENMFWYRQDPGLGLRLIYFSYDVKMKEKGDIPEGYSVSREKKERFSLILESASTNQTSMYLCASSFPFTGFGNTIYFGEGSWLTVV.

The chain links TRBV5-6 to TRBJ2-7; 8 nucleotides align to TRBD1. CDR1 is SGHDT and CDR2 is YYEEEE in the germline V gene. With V trimmed by 3 bases and J by 3 bases, 5 bases remained unmatched. CDR3 size: 14 residues. The CDR3 DNA is TGTGCCAGCAGCTCCTTGGGGACAGGCTACGAGCAGTACTTC. Amino acids: CASSSLGTGYEQYF.

V gene TRBV18 combines with J gene TRBJ1-1; TRBD1 aligns across 7 bases. This CDR3 is built from 14 residues. The ends lost 3 bases at V and 3 bases at J; junction bases unmatched: 4. Germline CDR1 KGHSH, CDR2 LQKENI. The CDR3: CASSPQGVYTEAFF. The CDR3 coding sequence is TGTGCCAGCTCACCTCAGGGGGTTTACACTGAAGCTTTCTTT.

The chain uses TRBV5-1 and TRBJ1-2; D gene ambiguous. Looked up from germline, CDR1 is SGHRS and CDR2 is YFSETQ. The CDR3 is made up of 17 amino acids. Trimming cost V 2 bases and J 0 bases, with 17 bases left between them. The CDR3 region is CASSLDPTTGTNYGYTF. The CDR3, as DNA: TGCGCCAGCAGCTTAGACCCCACCACCGGGACTAACTATGGCTACACCTTC. The full variable domain, in which reference TRBV5-1 and TRBJ1-2 provide the parts outside the CDR3, is KAGVTQTPRYLIKTRGQQVTLSCSPISGHRSVSWYQQTPGQGLQFLFEYFSETQRNKGNFPGRFSGRQFSNSRSEMNVSTLELGDSALYLCASSLDPTTGTNYGYTFGSGTRLTVV.

V and J are TRBV4-1 and TRBJ2-1; D is possibly TRBD2 (5 bases). The CDR3 has 15 residues. V lost 1 base and J lost 10, with 17 bases in between. Germline CDR1 and CDR2: MGHRA and YSYEKL. CDR3 protein: CASSQALLPGNEQFF. The CDR3, as DNA: TGCGCCAGCAGCCAAGCCCTACTCCCGGGAAACGAGCAGTTCTTC.

The genes are TRBV7-3 and TRBJ2-7; TRBD1 matches at 7 bases. The J segment lost 7 bases and the V segment lost 1 base, leaving 4 bases of the junction unmatched. Germline V gene sequence: CDR1 SGHTA, CDR2 FQGTGA. The CDR3 contains 13 residues. This CDR3 reads CASSLRQGVEQYF. Written as DNA, the CDR3 is TGTGCCAGCAGCTTAAGACAGGGCGTGGAGCAGTACTTC.

This chain links TRBV7-2 with TRBJ2-1; TRBD2 matches at 9 bases. The length of the CDR3 is 17 residues. Germline-derived CDR1 and CDR2 are SGHTA and FQGNSA. Trimming at V came to 1 base and at J to 10 bases, leaving 14 bases not matched to a gene. CDR3 loop: CASSLGGAGGPSKEQFF. CDR3 in DNA: TGTGCCAGCAGCTTAGGTGGTGCGGGGGGGCCTTCTAAGGAGCAGTTCTTC.

V gene TRBV3-1 (or the pseudogene TRBV3-2) combines with J gene TRBJ1-2, with 7 bases matching TRBD1. The germline CDR1 and CDR2 sequences are LGHDT and YNNKEL (reference sequence). The CDR3 totals 14 residues. V dropped 2 bases and J dropped 3; count of bases not matched to a gene: 3. CDR3 loop: CASSQRGQHYGYTF. In DNA, the CDR3 is TGTGCCAGCAGCCAACGGGGACAGCACTATGGCTACACCTTC.

The chain joins TRBV5-1 to TRBJ2-1; 9 bases match TRBD2. CDR3 length: 15 residues. The trim removed 0 bases at V and 5 bases at J, leaving 3 bases unmatched. Looked up from germline, CDR1 is SGHRS and CDR2 is YFSETQ. The CDR3: CASSLGLAVNNEQFF. The CDR3 region has the DNA TGCGCCAGCAGCTTGGGACTAGCGGTGAACAATGAGCAGTTCTTC.